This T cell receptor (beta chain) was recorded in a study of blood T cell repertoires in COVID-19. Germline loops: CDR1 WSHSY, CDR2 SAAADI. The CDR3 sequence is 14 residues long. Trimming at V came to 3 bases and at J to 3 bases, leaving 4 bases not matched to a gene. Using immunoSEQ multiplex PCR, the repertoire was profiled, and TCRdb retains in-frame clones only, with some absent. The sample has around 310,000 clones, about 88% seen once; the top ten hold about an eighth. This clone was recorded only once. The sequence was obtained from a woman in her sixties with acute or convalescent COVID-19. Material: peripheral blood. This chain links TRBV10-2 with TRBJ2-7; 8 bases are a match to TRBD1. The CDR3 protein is CASSEWDRYYEQYF. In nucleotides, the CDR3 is TGCGCCAGCAGTGAATGGGACAGGTACTACGAGCAGTACTTC.